The TCR beta chain under discussion was sequenced for a study of T cells in Graves' hyperthyroidism and ophthalmopathy. Study background: At initial diagnosis, before any treatment had begun, peripheral blood was obtained.

General observations from the study: The majority of expanded thyroid clonotypes above 0.001 also appeared in blood. A median roughly 6.6 months before onset, the model predicted ophthalmopathy.

CDR1 is MNHNS and CDR2 is SASEGT in the germline V gene. The CDR3 is 15 residues long. Lactation, pregnancy, other autoimmune disease or uncontrolled infection led to exclusion of patients. Amplified regions were TCR beta CDR3 sequences from RNA transcripts. First-round RT-PCR targeting the TCR CDR3 was performed with the HTBI primer set. TCRdb analysed the multiplex PCR reads with MiXCR anew, one entry per CDR3 protein. Of approximately 590,000 distinct CDR3 sequences in the sample, around a sixth were seen once. A note on this clonotype: Its target is unknown. An end of the junction differs from the germline gene, which may be a read error.

Sequenced: blood. The V call is TRBV6-1, the J call TRBJ2-4, with 7 bases aligning to TRBD2. This receptor was identified in a woman aged 30 to 39 with Graves' hyperthyroidism. The DNA of the CDR3 is TGTGCCAGCAGCGAAGCGGGGATGGGCAAAAACATTCAGTACTTC. This gives the protein CASSEAGMGKNIQYF.